The source of this T cell receptor (beta chain) is a study of blood T cells in healthy people across ages. The V gene's germline CDR1 is SGHRS and CDR2 YFSETQ. Trimming took off 0 bases at V and 0 bases at J, with 7 bases between the two ends. The CDR3 contains 15 residues. Primers used in a second PCR of about 6 to 11 cycles were a sample-barcoded 5' primer and a J-beta primer mix. A single record per CDR3 protein comes from TCRdb applying MiXCR to the 5' RACE reads. In the table there are roughly 680,000 distinct CDR3 sequences, roughly half of which are singletons. Many counts were recorded for this clonotype.

This sequence originates from a woman older than 75 in good health. What was sequenced was blood. This chain connects TRBV5-1 to TRBJ2-1; D remains unclear. CDR3 protein: CASSLDRSSYNEQFF. CDR3 DNA sequence: TGCGCCAGCAGCTTGGATAGGAGCTCCTACAATGAGCAGTTCTTC. The entire variable domain, with the rest obtained from reference TRBV5-1 and TRBJ2-1, is as follows: KAGVTQTPRYLIKTRGQQVTLSCSPISGHRSVSWYQQTPGQGLQFLFEYFSETQRNKGNFPGRFSGRQFSNSRSEMNVSTLELGDSALYLCASSLDRSSYNEQFFGPGTRLTVL.